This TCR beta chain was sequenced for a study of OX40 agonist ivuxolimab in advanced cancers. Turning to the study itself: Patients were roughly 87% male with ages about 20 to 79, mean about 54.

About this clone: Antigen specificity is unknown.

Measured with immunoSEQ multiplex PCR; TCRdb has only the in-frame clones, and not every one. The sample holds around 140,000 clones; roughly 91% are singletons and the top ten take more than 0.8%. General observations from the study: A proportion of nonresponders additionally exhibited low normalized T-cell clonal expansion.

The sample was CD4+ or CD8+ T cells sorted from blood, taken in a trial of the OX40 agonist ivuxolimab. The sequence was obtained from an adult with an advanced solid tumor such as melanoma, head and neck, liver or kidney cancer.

This chain's CDR3 is CASSLAGSRDQPQHF. CDR3 in DNA: TGTGCCAGCAGCTTGGCCGGTTCCCGCGATCAGCCCCAGCATTTT. The chain joins TRBV7-6 to TRBJ1-5; D unresolved. The germline CDR1 and CDR2 sequences are SGHVS and FNYEAQ. The CDR3 is made up of 15 amino acids. Between the trimmed V and J ends, which lost 3 bases and 5 bases, there was a span of 14 bases. Looking up the rest from reference TRBV7-6 and TRBJ1-5 gives the full variable domain: GAGVSQSPRYKVTKRGQDVALRCDPISGHVSLYWYRQALGQGPEFLTYFNYEAQQDKSGLPNDRFSAERPEGSISTLTIQRTEQRDSAMYRCASSLAGSRDQPQHFGDGTRLSIL.